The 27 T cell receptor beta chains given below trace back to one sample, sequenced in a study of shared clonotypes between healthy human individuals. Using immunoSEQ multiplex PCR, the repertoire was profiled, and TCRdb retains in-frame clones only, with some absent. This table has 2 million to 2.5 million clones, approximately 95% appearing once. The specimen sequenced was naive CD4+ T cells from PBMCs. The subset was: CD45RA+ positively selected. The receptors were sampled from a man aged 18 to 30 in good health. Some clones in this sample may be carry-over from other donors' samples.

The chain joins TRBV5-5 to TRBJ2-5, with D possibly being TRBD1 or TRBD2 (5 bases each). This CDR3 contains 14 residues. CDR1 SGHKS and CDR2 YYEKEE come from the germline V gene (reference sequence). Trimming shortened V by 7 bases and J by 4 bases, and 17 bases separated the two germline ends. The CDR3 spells CASAPRDVRETQYF. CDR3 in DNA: TGTGCCAGCGCCCCACGGGACGTTCGAGAGACCCAGTACTTC.

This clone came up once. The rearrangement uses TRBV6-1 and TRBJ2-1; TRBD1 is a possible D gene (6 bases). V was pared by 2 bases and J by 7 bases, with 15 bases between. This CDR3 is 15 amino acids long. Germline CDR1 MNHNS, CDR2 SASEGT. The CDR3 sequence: CASSEMGAEWNEQFF. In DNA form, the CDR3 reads TGTGCCAGCAGTGAAATGGGGGCAGAATGGAATGAGCAGTTCTTC.

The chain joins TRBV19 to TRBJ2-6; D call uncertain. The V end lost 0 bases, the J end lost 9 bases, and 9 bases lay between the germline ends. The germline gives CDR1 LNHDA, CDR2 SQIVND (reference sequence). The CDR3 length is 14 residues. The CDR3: CASSIEGRHNVLTF. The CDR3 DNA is TGTGCCAGTAGTATAGAAGGGCGTCACAACGTCCTGACTTTC.

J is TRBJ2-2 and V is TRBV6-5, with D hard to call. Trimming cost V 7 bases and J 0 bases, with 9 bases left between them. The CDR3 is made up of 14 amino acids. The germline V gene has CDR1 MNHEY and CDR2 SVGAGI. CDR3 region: CASIPRPNTGELFF. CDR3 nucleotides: TGTGCCAGCATTCCCAGACCGAACACCGGGGAGCTGTTTTTT.

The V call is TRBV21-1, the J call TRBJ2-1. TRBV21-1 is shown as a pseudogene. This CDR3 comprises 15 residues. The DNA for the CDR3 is TGTGCCAGCAATGAGGGGCTAGTCACGTACAATGAGCAGTTCTTC. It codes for CASNEGLVTYNEQFF.

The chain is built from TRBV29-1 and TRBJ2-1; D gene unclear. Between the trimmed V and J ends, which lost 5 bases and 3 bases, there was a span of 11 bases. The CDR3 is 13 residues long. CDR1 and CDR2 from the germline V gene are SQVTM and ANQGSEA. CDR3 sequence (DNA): TGCAGCGTTTCACACGGATACTACAATGAGCAGTTCTTC. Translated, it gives CSVSHGYYNEQFF.

CDR3 DNA: TGTGCCAGTAGTGTCACTAGAGCCTACGAGCAGTACTTC. It is translated as CASSVTRAYEQYF. The chain couples TRBV19 to TRBJ2-7, with a possible D match to TRBD2 (5 bases). The CDR3 runs 13 residues. The ends were cut back, 5 bases at V and 2 bases at J, with 10 bases in the middle. The germline gives CDR1 LNHDA, CDR2 SQIVND (reference sequence).

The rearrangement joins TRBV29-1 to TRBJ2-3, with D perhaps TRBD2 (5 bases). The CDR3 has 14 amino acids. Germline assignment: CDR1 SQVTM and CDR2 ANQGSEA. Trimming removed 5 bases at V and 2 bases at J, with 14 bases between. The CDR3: CSVWAGVHTDTQYF. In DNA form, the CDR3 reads TGCAGCGTTTGGGCGGGTGTGCACACAGATACGCAGTATTTT.

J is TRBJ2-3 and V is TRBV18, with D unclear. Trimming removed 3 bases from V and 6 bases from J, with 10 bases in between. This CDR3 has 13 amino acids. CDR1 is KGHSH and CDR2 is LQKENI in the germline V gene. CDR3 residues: CASSPEFGDTQYF. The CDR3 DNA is TGTGCCAGCTCACCCGAATTCGGGGATACGCAGTATTTT.

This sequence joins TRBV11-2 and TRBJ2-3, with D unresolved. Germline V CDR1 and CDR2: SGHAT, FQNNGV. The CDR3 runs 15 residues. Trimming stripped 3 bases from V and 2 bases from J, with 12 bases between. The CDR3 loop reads CASSFLRPPTDTQYF. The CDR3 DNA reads TGTGCCAGCAGCTTTTTGCGGCCCCCCACAGATACGCAGTATTTT.

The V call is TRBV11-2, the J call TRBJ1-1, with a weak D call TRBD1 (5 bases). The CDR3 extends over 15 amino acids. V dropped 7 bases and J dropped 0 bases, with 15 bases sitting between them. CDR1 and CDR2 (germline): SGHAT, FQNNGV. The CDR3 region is CASTHRRQLNTEAFF. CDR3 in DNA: TGTGCCAGCACGCACCGGAGACAGTTGAACACTGAAGCTTTCTTT.

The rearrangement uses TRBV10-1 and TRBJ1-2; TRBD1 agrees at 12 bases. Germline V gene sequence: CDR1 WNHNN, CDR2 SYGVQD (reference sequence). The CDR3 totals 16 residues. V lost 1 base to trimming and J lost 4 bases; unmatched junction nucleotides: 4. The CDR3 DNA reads TGCGCCAGCAGTGAGTGGGACAGGGGGCTTAGCTATGGCTACACCTTC. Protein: CASSEWDRGLSYGYTF.

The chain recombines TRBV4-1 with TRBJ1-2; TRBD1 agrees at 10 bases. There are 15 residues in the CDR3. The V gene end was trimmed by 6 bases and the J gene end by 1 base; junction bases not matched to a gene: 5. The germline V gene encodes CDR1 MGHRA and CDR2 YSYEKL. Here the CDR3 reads CASSTGQGVNYGYTF. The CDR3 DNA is TGCGCCAGCAGTACCGGACAGGGGGTTAACTATGGCTACACCTTC.

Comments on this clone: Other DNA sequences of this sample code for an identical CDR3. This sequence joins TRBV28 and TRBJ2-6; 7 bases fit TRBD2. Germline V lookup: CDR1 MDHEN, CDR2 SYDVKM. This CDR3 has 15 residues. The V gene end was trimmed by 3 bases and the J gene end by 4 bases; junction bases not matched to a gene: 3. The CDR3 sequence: CASSLGGAGANVLTF. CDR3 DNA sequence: TGTGCCAGCAGTTTGGGAGGGGCAGGGGCCAACGTCCTGACTTTC.

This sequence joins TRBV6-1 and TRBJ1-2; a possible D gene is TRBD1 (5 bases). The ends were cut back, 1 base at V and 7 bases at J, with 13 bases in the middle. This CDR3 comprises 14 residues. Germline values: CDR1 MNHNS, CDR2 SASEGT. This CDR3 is CASSEVKGDAGYTF. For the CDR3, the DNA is TGTGCCAGCAGTGAAGTGAAAGGGGACGCTGGCTACACCTTC.

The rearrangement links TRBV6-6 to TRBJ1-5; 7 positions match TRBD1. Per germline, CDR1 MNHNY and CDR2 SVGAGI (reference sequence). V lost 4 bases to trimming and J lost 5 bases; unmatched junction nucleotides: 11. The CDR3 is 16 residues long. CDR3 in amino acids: CASSLSRGTVDQPQHF. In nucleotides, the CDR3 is TGTGCCAGCAGTTTATCACGCGGGACAGTCGATCAGCCCCAGCATTTT.

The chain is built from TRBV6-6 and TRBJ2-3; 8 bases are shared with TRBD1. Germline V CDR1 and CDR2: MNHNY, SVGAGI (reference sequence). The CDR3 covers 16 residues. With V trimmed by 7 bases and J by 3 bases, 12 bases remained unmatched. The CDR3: CASTQGAGRGTDTQYF. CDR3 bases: TGTGCCAGCACCCAGGGGGCCGGGAGAGGAACAGATACGCAGTATTTT.

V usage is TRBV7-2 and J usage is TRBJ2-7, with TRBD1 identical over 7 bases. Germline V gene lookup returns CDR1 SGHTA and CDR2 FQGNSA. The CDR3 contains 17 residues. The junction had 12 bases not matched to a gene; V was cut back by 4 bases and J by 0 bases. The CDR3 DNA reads TGTGCCAGCAGCTCGCTTCGGACAGGTCTGAGCTCCTACGAGCAGTACTTC. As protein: CASSSLRTGLSSYEQYF.

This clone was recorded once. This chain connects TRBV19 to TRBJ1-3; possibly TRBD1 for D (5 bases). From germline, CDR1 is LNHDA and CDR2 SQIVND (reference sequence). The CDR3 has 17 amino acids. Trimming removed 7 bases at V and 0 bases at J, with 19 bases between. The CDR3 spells CASTPSTGGYSGNTIYF. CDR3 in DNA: TGTGCCAGTACCCCCTCTACGGGGGGATACTCTGGAAACACCATATATTTT. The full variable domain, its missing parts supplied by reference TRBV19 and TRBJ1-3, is DGGITQSPKYLFRKEGQNVTLSCEQNLNHDAMYWYRQDPGQGLRLIYYSQIVNDFQKGDIAEGYSVSREKKESFPLTVTSAQKNPTAFYLCASTPSTGGYSGNTIYFGEGSWLTVV.

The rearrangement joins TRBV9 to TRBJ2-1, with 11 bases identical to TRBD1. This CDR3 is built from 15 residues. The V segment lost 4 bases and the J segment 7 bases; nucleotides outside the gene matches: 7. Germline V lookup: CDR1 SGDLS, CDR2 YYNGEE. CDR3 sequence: CASSLRDRGWNEQFF. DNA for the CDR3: TGTGCCAGCAGCCTACGGGACAGGGGGTGGAATGAGCAGTTCTTC. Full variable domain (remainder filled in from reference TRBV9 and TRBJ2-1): DSGVTQTPKHLITATGQRVTLRCSPRSGDLSVYWYQQSLDQGLQFLIQYYNGEERAKGNILERFSAQQFPDLHSELNLSSLELGDSALYFCASSLRDRGWNEQFFGPGTRLTVL.

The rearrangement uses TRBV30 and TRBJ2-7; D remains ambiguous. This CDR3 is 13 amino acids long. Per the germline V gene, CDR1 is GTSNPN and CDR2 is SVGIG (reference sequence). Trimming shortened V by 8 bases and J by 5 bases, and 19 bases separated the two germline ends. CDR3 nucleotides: TGTGCCCTCGCTGGATTTACTGGGAACGAGCAGTACTTC. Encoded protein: CALAGFTGNEQYF.

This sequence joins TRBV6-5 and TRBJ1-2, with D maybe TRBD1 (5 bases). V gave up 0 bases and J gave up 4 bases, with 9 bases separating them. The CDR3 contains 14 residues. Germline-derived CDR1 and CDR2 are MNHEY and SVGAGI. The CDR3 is CASSYSGLLYGYTF. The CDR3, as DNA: TGTGCCAGCAGTTACTCGGGACTTCTCTATGGCTACACCTTC.

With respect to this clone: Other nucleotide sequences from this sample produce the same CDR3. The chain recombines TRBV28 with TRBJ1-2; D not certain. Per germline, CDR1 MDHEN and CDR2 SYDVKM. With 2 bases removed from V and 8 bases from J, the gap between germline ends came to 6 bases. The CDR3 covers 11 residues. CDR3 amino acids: CASSLVGGYTF. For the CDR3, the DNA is TGTGCCAGCAGTTTAGTTGGAGGCTACACCTTC.

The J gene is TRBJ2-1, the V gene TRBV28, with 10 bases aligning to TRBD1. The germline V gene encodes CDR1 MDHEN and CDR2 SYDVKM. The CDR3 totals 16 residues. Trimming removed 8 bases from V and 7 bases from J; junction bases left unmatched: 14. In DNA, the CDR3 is TGTGCCAGCCCCCCTCTCCGAGACAGGGGGCGGAATGAGCAGTTCTTC. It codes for CASPPLRDRGRNEQFF.

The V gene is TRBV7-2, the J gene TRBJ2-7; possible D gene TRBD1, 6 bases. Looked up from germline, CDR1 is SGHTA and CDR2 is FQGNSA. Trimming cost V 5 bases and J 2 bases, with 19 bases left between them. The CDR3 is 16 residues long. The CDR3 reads CASSASLPPGAYEQYF. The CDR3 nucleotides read TGTGCCAGCAGCGCATCCCTTCCGCCAGGGGCCTACGAGCAGTACTTC.

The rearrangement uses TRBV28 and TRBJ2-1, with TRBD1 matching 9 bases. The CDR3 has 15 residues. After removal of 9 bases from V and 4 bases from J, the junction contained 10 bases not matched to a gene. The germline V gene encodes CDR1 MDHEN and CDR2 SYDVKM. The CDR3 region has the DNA TGTGCCAGTCATGCCTCCGGACAGGGGTACAATGAGCAGTTCTTC. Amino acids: CASHASGQGYNEQFF. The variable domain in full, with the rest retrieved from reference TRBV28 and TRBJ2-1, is DVKVTQSSRYLVKRTGEKVFLECVQDMDHENMFWYRQDPGLGLRLIYFSYDVKMKEKGDIPEGYSVSREKKERFSLILESASTNQTSMYLCASHASGQGYNEQFFGPGTRLTVL.

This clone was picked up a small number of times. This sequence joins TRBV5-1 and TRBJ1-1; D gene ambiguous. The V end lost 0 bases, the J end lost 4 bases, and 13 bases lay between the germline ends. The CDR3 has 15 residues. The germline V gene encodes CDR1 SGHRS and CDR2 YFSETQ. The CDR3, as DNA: TGCGCCAGCAGCTTGGGCTCTACGGGTGGCACTGAAGCTTTCTTT. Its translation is CASSLGSTGGTEAFF.